What follows describes a single TCR beta chain. Its specificity is not known. This entry comes from a study of CD8 T cells in ankylosing spondylitis. Study-wide points: From matched ankylosing spondylitis synovial fluid, disease-linked clones were reportedly recovered at significantly enriched levels. A TCR beta motif of about 8 highly homologous variants seemed to mark ankylosing spondylitis blood.

Each TCR beta library was made by quantitative 5'-RACE that incorporated molecular barcodes. From the 5' RACE reads, TCRdb called clonotypes with MiXCR, one entry per CDR3 protein. This sample has about 400,000 distinct CDR3 sequences; 20% occur once, and the top ten carry under 15%. The ends were cut back, 0 bases at V and 5 bases at J, with 10 bases in the middle. Germline V gene lookup returns CDR1 MGHRA and CDR2 YSYEKL. There are 14 residues in the CDR3. The sample comprised blood, either unsorted or a sorted T cell fraction (not recorded which). The chain has TRBV4-1 and TRBJ2-5, with D uncertain. The receptor was isolated from a male donor with ankylosing spondylitis or in good health (not recorded which). CDR3 sequence: CASSQDLRPETQYF. CDR3 bases: TGCGCCAGCAGCCAAGATTTACGACCGGAGACCCAGTACTTC.